The source of this TCR beta chain is a study of blood T cell repertoires in COVID-19. The protocol was immunoSEQ multiplex PCR, while the TCRdb copy is restricted to in-frame clones and leaves out a portion. The data show about 45,000 clones, roughly 86% seen once. Sequencing was performed on peripheral blood. This sequence originates from a human donor in a cohort sampled during active COVID-19.

The CDR3 spells CASSQDGAGAETQYF. CDR3 nucleotides: TGTGCCAGCAGCCAAGATGGAGCAGGGGCAGAGACCCAGTACTTC. This chain uses TRBV3-1 (or the pseudogene TRBV3-2) with TRBJ2-5, with D tentatively TRBD1 (6 bases). The germline V and J ends were trimmed by 0 bases and 4 bases, with 12 bases remaining between them. This CDR3 comprises 15 residues. CDR1 is LGHDT, CDR2 YNNKEL, per germline (reference sequence).